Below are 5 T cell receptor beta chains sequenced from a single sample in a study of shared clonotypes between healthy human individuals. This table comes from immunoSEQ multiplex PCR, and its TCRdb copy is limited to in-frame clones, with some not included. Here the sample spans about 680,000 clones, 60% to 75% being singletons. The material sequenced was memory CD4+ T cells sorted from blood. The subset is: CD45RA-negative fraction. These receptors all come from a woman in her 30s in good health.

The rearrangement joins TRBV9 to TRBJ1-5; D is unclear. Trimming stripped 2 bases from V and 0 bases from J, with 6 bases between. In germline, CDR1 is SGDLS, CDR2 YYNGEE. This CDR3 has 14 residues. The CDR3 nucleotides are TGTGCCAGCAGCGTGTCCGGTAGCAATCAGCCCCAGCATTTT. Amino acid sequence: CASSVSGSNQPQHF.

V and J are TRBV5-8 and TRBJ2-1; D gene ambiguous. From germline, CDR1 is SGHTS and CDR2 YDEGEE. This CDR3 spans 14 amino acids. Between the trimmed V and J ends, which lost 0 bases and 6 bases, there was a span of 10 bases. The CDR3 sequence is CASSLAATGNEQFF. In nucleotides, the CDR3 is TGTGCCAGCAGCTTGGCCGCAACGGGCAATGAGCAGTTCTTC.

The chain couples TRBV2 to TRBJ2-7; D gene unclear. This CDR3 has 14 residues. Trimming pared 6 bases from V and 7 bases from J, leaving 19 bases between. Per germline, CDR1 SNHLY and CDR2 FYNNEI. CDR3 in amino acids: CASSPSQTPREQYF. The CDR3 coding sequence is TGTGCCAGCAGCCCATCCCAGACCCCTCGGGAGCAGTACTTC.

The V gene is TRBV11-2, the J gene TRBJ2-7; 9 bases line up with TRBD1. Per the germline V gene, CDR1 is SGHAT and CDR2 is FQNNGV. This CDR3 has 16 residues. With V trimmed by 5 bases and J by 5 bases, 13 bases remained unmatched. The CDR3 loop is CASSHPAGTGNHEQYF. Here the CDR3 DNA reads TGTGCCAGCAGCCACCCCGCCGGGACAGGGAACCACGAGCAGTACTTC.

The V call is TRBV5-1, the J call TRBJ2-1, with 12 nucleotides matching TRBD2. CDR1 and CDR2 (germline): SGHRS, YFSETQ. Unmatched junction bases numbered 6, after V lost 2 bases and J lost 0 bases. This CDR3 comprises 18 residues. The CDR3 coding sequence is TGCGCCAGCAGCTTCCGGACTAGCGGGACGAGCTCCTACAATGAGCAGTTCTTC. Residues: CASSFRTSGTSSYNEQFF.